The 30 T cell receptor beta chains given below trace back to one sample, sequenced in a study of CD8 T cells in Susac syndrome. Random hexamers were used to reverse transcribe an amount of about 0.45 to 1 ug RNA. MiXCR, applied by TCRdb to the immunoSEQ multiplex PCR reads, yields one record per CDR3 protein. This table has 120,000 or so distinct CDR3 sequences, 85% to 95% appearing once. Material: CD4+ T cells from PBMCs. The receptors shown here come from a human donor with multiple sclerosis.

This chain joins TRBV6-5 and TRBJ2-3, with a possible D match to TRBD2 (7 bases). CDR3 size: 15 residues. V was trimmed by 0 bases and J by 6 bases, leaving 13 bases between them. Germline CDR1 reads MNHEY; CDR2 reads SVGAGI. This CDR3 reads CASSYSPRGADTQYF. CDR3 nucleotides: TGTGCCAGCAGTTACTCCCCTCGGGGGGCGGATACGCAGTATTTT.

The genes are TRBV9 and TRBJ2-3; possibly TRBD1 for D (6 bases). The V end was cut by 5 bases, the J end by 2 bases, with 15 bases between. The CDR3 covers 15 residues. Germline CDR1 and CDR2: SGDLS and YYNGEE. This CDR3 reads CASRAKGHYTDTQYF. The CDR3 DNA follows: TGTGCCAGCAGGGCAAAGGGACATTACACAGATACGCAGTATTTT.

The rearrangement uses TRBV9 and TRBJ2-5; 9 bases match TRBD2. With 0 bases clipped from V and 2 bases from J, the junction kept 5 bases outside the gene matches. The germline CDR1 and CDR2 sequences are SGDLS and YYNGEE. There are 16 residues in the CDR3. The CDR3: CASSVGAGGTQETQYF. The CDR3 nucleotides are TGTGCCAGCAGCGTAGGAGCGGGGGGTACTCAAGAGACCCAGTACTTC.

CDR3 sequence reads: CASSLIGTDSGNTIYF. The CDR3 region has the DNA TGTGCCAGCAGCTTAATCGGGACAGACTCTGGAAACACCATATATTTT. This chain joins TRBV7-8 and TRBJ1-3, with 7 bases that match TRBD1. This CDR3 has 16 amino acids. In germline, CDR1 is SGHVS, CDR2 FQNEAQ. Trimming at V came to 2 bases and at J to 0 bases, leaving 4 bases not matched to a gene. Based on the CDR3 plus reference TRBV7-8 and TRBJ1-3, the full variable domain is GAGVSQSPRYKVAKRGQDVALRCDPISGHVSLFWYQQALGQGPEFLTYFQNEAQLDKSGLPSDRFFAERPEGSVSTLKIQRTQQEDSAVYLCASSLIGTDSGNTIYFGEGSWLTVV.

This clonotype appeared a single time. This sequence joins TRBV5-6 and TRBJ1-5; no reliable D call. Between the trimmed V and J ends, which lost 4 bases and 2 bases, there was a span of 16 bases. Germline values: CDR1 SGHDT, CDR2 YYEEEE. The CDR3 extends over 16 amino acids. CDR3 sequence (DNA): TGTGCCAGCAGCCCGTATTGGGGTAGGGGCAATCAGCCCCAGCATTTT. Its protein product is CASSPYWGRGNQPQHF.

V is TRBV6-1 and J is TRBJ2-5; D gene ambiguous. The CDR3 spans 14 residues. V was trimmed by 2 bases and J by 5 bases, leaving 12 bases between them. Germline values: CDR1 MNHNS, CDR2 SASEGT. The CDR3 here is CASSEFSSPETQYF. The CDR3 DNA follows: TGTGCCAGCAGTGAATTTAGCTCCCCGGAGACCCAGTACTTC.

The chain has TRBV20-1 and TRBJ1-2, with D hard to call. The CDR3 length is 14 residues. Germline assignment: CDR1 DFQATT and CDR2 SNEGSKA (reference sequence). V was cut by 4 bases and J by 5 bases, with 17 bases left in between. Written as DNA, the CDR3 is TGCAGTGCTATGGACTTTATCGCGGGGTATGGCTACACCTTC. It is translated as CSAMDFIAGYGYTF.

This chain uses TRBV6-1 with TRBJ1-5; D is possibly TRBD1 (5 bases). The CDR3 length is 16 residues. Trimming removed 2 bases at V and 2 bases at J, with 13 bases between. Germline-derived CDR1 and CDR2 are MNHNS and SASEGT. CDR3 bases: TGTGCCAGCAGTGAATCAGGGATTTTCGGCAATCAGCCCCAGCATTTT. Translating gives CASSESGIFGNQPQHF.

The chain couples TRBV6-5 to TRBJ2-7; D possibly corresponds to TRBD1 (5 bases). The CDR3 is 15 residues long. The V end was cut by 0 bases, the J end by 3 bases, with 12 bases between. Germline V gives CDR1 MNHEY, CDR2 SVGAGI. The CDR3 DNA sequence: TGTGCCAGCAGTTACTCTCCCAGGGTGAGCTACGAGCAGTACTTC. Encoded protein: CASSYSPRVSYEQYF.

V gene TRBV11-2 combines with J gene TRBJ1-2; D is undetermined. From germline, CDR1 is SGHAT and CDR2 FQNNGV. This CDR3 contains 14 residues. Trimming cost V 0 bases and J 4 bases, with 9 bases left between them. CDR3 region: CASSLDPDLYGYTF. The CDR3 nucleotides read TGTGCCAGCAGCTTAGATCCCGACCTCTATGGCTACACCTTC. Variable domain in full (rest from reference TRBV11-2 and TRBJ1-2): EAGVAQSPRYKIIEKRQSVAFWCNPISGHATLYWYQQILGQGPKLLIQFQNNGVVDDSQLPKDRFSAERLKGVDSTLKIQPAKLEDSAVYLCASSLDPDLYGYTFGSGTRLTVV.

The chain joins TRBV30 to TRBJ1-2, with 7 bases lining up with TRBD1. Germline CDR1 and CDR2: GTSNPN and SVGIG (reference sequence). The CDR3 sequence is 12 residues long. V lost 8 bases and J lost 4; bases outside the gene matches: 7. CDR3 sequence (DNA): TGTGCCATTAGGGACAGTTCCTATGGCTACACCTTC. As protein: CAIRDSSYGYTF.

The chain carries TRBV30 and TRBJ2-2; unclear D gene. The CDR3 is 13 residues long. Trimming removed 4 bases at V and 4 bases at J, with 10 bases between. The germline V gene has CDR1 GTSNPN and CDR2 SVGIG (reference sequence). The CDR3 DNA reads TGTGCCTGGACCCGGGCTGCCACCGGGGAGCTGTTTTTT. Its protein is CAWTRAATGELFF.

Notes on this clonotype: No conserved phenylalanine or tryptophan ends this CDR3, so it is likely a read error. The chain combines TRBV7-6 with TRBJ1-6; no clear D gene. The CDR3 runs 13 residues. CDR1 is SGHVS, CDR2 FNYEAQ, per germline. The V end lost 5 bases, the J end lost 6 bases, and 8 bases lay between the germline ends. The CDR3 loop is CASSTQLNSPLHL. In nucleotides, the CDR3 is TGTGCCAGCAGCACCCAACTTAATTCACCCCTCCACTTG.

J is TRBJ1-3 and V is TRBV20-1; 9 nucleotides match TRBD1. The CDR3 spans 16 residues. V lost 7 bases and J lost 0; bases outside the gene matches: 10. Germline V gene lookup returns CDR1 DFQATT and CDR2 SNEGSKA (reference sequence). CDR3 in DNA: TGCAGTGGGATTACAGGGGGCTCCAGCTCTGGAAACACCATATATTTT. Translated: CSGITGGSSSGNTIYF.

This clonotype has only a few counts. The chain uses TRBV12-3 or TRBV12-4 and TRBJ2-7; the match to TRBD2 covers 7 bases. V was pared by 9 bases and J by 3 bases, with 11 bases of the junction left unmatched. The CDR3 is 14 amino acids. In DNA, the CDR3 is TGTGCCAGTACAGCGGAGGGGACTAACTACGAGCAGTACTTC. This encodes CASTAEGTNYEQYF.

The chain is built from TRBV20-1 and TRBJ1-2; D is ambiguous. V shed 5 bases and J shed 7 bases, with 11 bases lying between them. CDR1 DFQATT and CDR2 SNEGSKA come from the germline V gene (reference sequence). The CDR3 is 11 amino acids. Here the CDR3 DNA reads TGCAGTGCTGACGGGGTAGGTGGCTACACCTTC. Translated: CSADGVGGYTF.

The V call is TRBV5-1, the J call TRBJ2-5; D assignment may be TRBD1 or TRBD2 (5 bases each). V lost 4 bases to trimming and J lost 5 bases, with 12 bases between them. The CDR3 is made up of 13 amino acids. Per germline, CDR1 SGHRS and CDR2 YFSETQ. The DNA for the CDR3 is TGCGCCAGCAGCATCGGGACGGGGGAGACCCAGTACTTC. It specifies CASSIGTGETQYF.

The chain recombines TRBV4-1 with TRBJ1-5, with TRBD1 as a possible D gene (5 bases). Germline V gives CDR1 MGHRA, CDR2 YSYEKL. V gave up 5 bases and J gave up 6 bases, with 17 bases separating them. CDR3 size: 15 residues. Here the CDR3 reads CASSIGTGGGQPQHF. CDR3 in DNA: TGCGCCAGCAGCATCGGGACCGGCGGGGGTCAGCCCCAGCATTTT.

V and J are TRBV7-2 and TRBJ2-2; TRBD2 aligns across 9 bases. Trimming at V came to 2 bases and at J to 4 bases, leaving 2 bases not matched to a gene. Germline values: CDR1 SGHTA, CDR2 FQGNSA. The CDR3 is made up of 15 amino acids. The DNA for the CDR3 is TGTGCCAGCAGCTTACGGCGGGAGGGCACCGGGGAGCTGTTTTTT. This encodes CASSLRREGTGELFF.

The chain joins TRBV12-3 or TRBV12-4 to TRBJ2-3, with 9 bases fitting TRBD1. The CDR3 runs to 16 residues. The V gene end was trimmed by 8 bases and the J gene end by 4 bases; junction bases not matched to a gene: 13. CDR3 bases: TGTGCCAGCGGGGACCCAGGGACAGGGTTTGCAGATACGCAGTATTTT. It encodes CASGDPGTGFADTQYF.

The chain combines TRBV5-6 with TRBJ2-1, with D unclear. The CDR3 has 15 residues. Germline V lookup: CDR1 SGHDT, CDR2 YYEEEE. V shed 4 bases and J shed 3 bases, with 14 bases lying between them. In DNA form, the CDR3 reads TGTGCCAGCAGCCTAAAACTGGGCGGCTACAATGAGCAGTTCTTC. It translates to CASSLKLGGYNEQFF.

The rearrangement joins TRBV20-1 to TRBJ2-7, with D perhaps TRBD1 or TRBD2 (5 bases each). The germline V and J ends were trimmed by 6 bases and 4 bases, with 13 bases remaining between them. The germline V gene encodes CDR1 DFQATT and CDR2 SNEGSKA (reference sequence). CDR3 size: 12 residues. In DNA form, the CDR3 reads TGCAGTGCAACTGGGACGGGGTACGAGCAGTACTTC. Translated: CSATGTGYEQYF.

The genes are TRBV29-1 and TRBJ1-2, with 7 bases identical to TRBD1. V lost 6 bases, J lost 3 bases, and 7 bases stayed unmatched. Per the germline V gene, CDR1 is SQVTM and CDR2 is ANQGSEA. The CDR3 totals 13 residues. The CDR3 DNA reads TGCAGCGTCGACAGGGAAGGGGACTATGGCTACACCTTC. Translation: CSVDREGDYGYTF.

The chain recombines TRBV24-1 with TRBJ2-1; 8 bases fit TRBD1. CDR3 length: 15 amino acids. The junction had 7 bases not matched to a gene; V was cut back by 3 bases and J by 7 bases. Germline V gene lookup returns CDR1 KGHDR and CDR2 SFDVKD. Written as DNA, the CDR3 is TGTGCCACCAGTGATGTGGGACAGGCCGCGAATGAGCAGTTCTTC. Translated: CATSDVGQAANEQFF.

The CDR3 nucleotides read TGTGCCAGCAGTTTGGGTGGAGAGGGACAATCACCCCTCCACTTT. It is translated as CASSLGGEGQSPLHF. V is TRBV12-3 or TRBV12-4 and J is TRBJ1-6, with D perhaps TRBD1 (6 bases). CDR3 size: 15 residues. The V and J ends lost 3 bases and 10 bases respectively, with 16 bases between them.

This clonotype showed up just once. The rearrangement links TRBV12-3 or TRBV12-4 to TRBJ1-1; D possibly corresponds to TRBD1 (5 bases). V lost 6 bases and J lost 4, with 12 bases in between. The CDR3 contains 13 residues. The DNA for the CDR3 is TGTGCCAGCAGAAACCAGGGATTCACTGAAGCTTTCTTT. This encodes CASRNQGFTEAFF.

This clonotype was picked up one time. The V and J genes are TRBV20-1 and TRBJ1-5; D possibly corresponds to TRBD1 (6 bases). Germline loops: CDR1 DFQATT, CDR2 SNEGSKA (reference sequence). The CDR3 sequence is 15 residues long. V lost 3 bases to trimming and J lost 0 bases, with 12 bases between them. Here the CDR3 DNA reads TGCAGTGCTAGTCGCAGGGGATTTAGCAATCAGCCCCAGCATTTT. It codes for CSASRRGFSNQPQHF.

The rearrangement links TRBV29-1 to TRBJ2-7; TRBD1 agrees at 9 bases. This CDR3 contains 15 residues. Germline CDR1 is SQVTM and CDR2 is ANQGSEA. J gave up 6 bases and V 6 bases, and 15 bases lay outside the gene matches. Here the CDR3 reads CSVRYGQGRSGEQYF. The DNA of the CDR3 is TGCAGCGTCCGTTATGGACAGGGGCGCTCGGGCGAGCAGTACTTC.

The chain uses TRBV29-1 and TRBJ1-1; D ambiguous. This CDR3 contains 14 residues. Germline values: CDR1 SQVTM, CDR2 ANQGSEA. The ends were cut back, 7 bases at V and 1 base at J, with 16 bases in the middle. CDR3 loop: CSGAKIDQNTEAFF. In DNA, the CDR3 is TGCAGCGGAGCTAAAATCGATCAGAACACTGAAGCTTTCTTT.

The V gene is TRBV11-1, the J gene TRBJ2-1, with a possible D match to TRBD2 (5 bases). Trimming took off 8 bases at V and 4 bases at J, with 18 bases between the two ends. The CDR3 runs 15 residues. The V gene's germline CDR1 is SGHAT and CDR2 FQDESV (reference sequence). The CDR3 is CASLPGVERYNEQFF. CDR3 nucleotide sequence: TGTGCCAGCCTGCCCGGGGTTGAGCGATACAATGAGCAGTTCTTC.